The T cell receptor beta chain described here comes from a study of blood T cells in healthy people across ages. Whole-study results and caveats: Age brought a roughly linear fall in TCR beta diversity measured per million T cells.

Details on this clonotype: No antigen is known for it.

With a J-beta primer mix and a sample-barcoded 5' primer, a second PCR ran roughly 6 to 11 cycles. TCRdb reanalysed the 5' RACE reads using MiXCR and keeps one entry per CDR3 protein. Of about 1.6 million distinct CDR3 sequences listed, around 36% are singletons. Material for sequencing was blood. The origin of this receptor is a woman aged 25 to 45 in good health.

CDR3 residues: CATETNTGELFF. The CDR3 DNA reads as TGCGCCACCGAAACGAACACCGGGGAGCTGTTTTTT. The genes are TRBV10-2 and TRBJ2-2; D uncertain. Germline values: CDR1 WSHSY, CDR2 SAAADI. V lost 10 bases and J lost 0, with 6 bases in between. This CDR3 is built from 12 residues.